This T cell receptor (beta chain) was profiled in a study of cytomegalovirus exposure and HLA in healthy donors. The V gene lost 2 bases and the J gene lost 6 bases, with 6 bases spanning the gap. Germline V gene lookup returns CDR1 DFQATT and CDR2 SNEGSKA (reference sequence). This CDR3 region has 11 residues. PCR involved 60 Vbeta and 13 Jbeta primers. TCRdb's copy holds only in-frame clones and misses some; the assay was immunoSEQ multiplex PCR. Of 200,000 to 250,000 clones detected, more than 70% appear once; the ten largest clones hold about 0.5%. The source of this sequence is a boy between 5 and 17 years old in good health and CMV-seronegative. Sequences were obtained from PBMCs. The chain couples TRBV20-1 to TRBJ2-3; D uncertain. The CDR3 loop is CSARFLDTQYF. The CDR3 coding sequence is TGCAGTGCTAGATTTCTGGATACGCAGTATTTT.